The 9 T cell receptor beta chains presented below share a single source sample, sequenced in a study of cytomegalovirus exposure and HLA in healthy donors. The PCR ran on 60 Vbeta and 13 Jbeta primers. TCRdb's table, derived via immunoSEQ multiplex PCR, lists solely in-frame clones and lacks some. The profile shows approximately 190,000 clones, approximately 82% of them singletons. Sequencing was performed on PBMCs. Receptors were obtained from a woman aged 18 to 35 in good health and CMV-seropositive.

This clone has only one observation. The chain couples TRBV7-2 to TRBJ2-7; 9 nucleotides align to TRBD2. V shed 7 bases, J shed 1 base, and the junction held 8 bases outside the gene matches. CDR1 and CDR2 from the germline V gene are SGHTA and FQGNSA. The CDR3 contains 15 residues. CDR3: CASTPKSGGSYEQYF. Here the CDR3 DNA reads TGTGCCAGCACCCCAAAGAGCGGGGGGTCCTACGAGCAGTACTTC.

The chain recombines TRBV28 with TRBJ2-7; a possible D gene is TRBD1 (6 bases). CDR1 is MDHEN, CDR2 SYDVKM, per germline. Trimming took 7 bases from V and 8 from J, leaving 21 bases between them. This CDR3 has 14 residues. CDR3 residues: CASTDRIGNTKQYF. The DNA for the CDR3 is TGTGCCAGCACCGACAGGATCGGGAATACAAAGCAGTACTTC.

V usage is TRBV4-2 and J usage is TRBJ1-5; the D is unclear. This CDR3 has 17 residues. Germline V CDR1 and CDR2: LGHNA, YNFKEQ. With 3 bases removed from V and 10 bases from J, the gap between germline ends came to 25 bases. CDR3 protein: CASSQGSRGGGQDPQHF. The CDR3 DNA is TGTGCCAGCAGCCAGGGATCGCGCGGAGGTGGTCAGGATCCCCAGCATTTT.

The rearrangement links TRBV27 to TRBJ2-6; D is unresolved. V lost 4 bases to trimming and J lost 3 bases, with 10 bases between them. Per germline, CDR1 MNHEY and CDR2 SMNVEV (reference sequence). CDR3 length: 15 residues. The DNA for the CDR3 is TGTGCCAGCAGTTCGTTCTTAGTTGGGGCCAACGTCCTGACTTTC. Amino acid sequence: CASSSFLVGANVLTF.

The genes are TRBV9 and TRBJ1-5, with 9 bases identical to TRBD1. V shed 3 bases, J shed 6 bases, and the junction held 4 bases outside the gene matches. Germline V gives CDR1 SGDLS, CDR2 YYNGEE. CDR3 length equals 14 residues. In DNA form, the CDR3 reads TGTGCCAGCAGCGCACAGGGGGCTCTTCAGCCCCAGCATTTT. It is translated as CASSAQGALQPQHF. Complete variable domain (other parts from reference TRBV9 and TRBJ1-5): DSGVTQTPKHLITATGQRVTLRCSPRSGDLSVYWYQQSLDQGLQFLIQYYNGEERAKGNILERFSAQQFPDLHSELNLSSLELGDSALYFCASSAQGALQPQHFGDGTRLSIL.

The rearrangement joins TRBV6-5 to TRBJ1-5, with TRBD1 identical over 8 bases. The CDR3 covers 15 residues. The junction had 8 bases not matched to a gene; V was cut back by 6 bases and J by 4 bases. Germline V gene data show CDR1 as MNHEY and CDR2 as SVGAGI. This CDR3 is CASRDREGRNQPQHF. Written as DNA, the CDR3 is TGTGCCAGCAGGGACAGGGAGGGACGAAATCAGCCCCAGCATTTT.

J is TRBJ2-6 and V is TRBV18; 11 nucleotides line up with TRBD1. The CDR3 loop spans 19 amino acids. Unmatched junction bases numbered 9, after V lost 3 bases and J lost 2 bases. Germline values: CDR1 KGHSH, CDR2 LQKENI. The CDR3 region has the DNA TGTGCCAGCTCACCGAGGACAGGGGGCGTATTAACTGGGGCCAACGTCCTGACTTTC. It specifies CASSPRTGGVLTGANVLTF.

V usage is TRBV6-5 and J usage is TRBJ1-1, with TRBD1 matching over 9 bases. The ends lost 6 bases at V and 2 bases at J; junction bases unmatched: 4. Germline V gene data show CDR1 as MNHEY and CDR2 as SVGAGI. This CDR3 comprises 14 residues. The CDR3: CASRETGGNTEAFF. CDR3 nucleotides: TGTGCCAGCAGGGAAACAGGGGGCAACACTGAAGCTTTCTTT.

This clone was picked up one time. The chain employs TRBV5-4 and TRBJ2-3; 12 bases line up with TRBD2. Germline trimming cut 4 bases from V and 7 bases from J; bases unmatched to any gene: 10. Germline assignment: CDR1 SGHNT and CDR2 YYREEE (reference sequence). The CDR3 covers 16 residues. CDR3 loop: CASSPWTSGTSHTQYF. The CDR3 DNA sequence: TGTGCCAGCAGCCCCTGGACTAGCGGGACTTCCCATACGCAGTATTTT.